This TCR beta chain was sequenced during a study of HIV-infected children after antiretroviral therapy interruption. Study-level information: For the interruption arm, samples span week 0 through about 3 years after study end.

This clonotype appeared a few times. RNA-based 3' RACE libraries used unique molecular identifiers. TCRdb re-derived calls from the 3' RACE reads in MiXCR, one entry per CDR3 protein. The table lists 40,000 to 55,000 distinct CDR3 sequences, around 4.7% of them singletons. Treatment defined: PENTA 11 planned treatment interruption arm or continuous ART arm. CDR3 length: 14 residues. Trimming cost V 6 bases and J 12 bases; bases outside gene matches: 8. The V gene is TRBV12-3 or TRBV12-4, the J gene TRBJ1-6; 10 bases are shared with TRBD1. Sequencing used CD45RA+ CD4+ T cells from PBMCs, pooled from several time points, obtained from a donor given antiretroviral therapy, either interrupted or continuous. Regarding subset: naive CD4+ CD45RA+ CD45RO- T cells. The clonotype originates from a pool of human donors with HIV. CDR3: CASSPDRGRKPLHF. The DNA of the CDR3 is TGTGCCAGCAGCCCCGACAGGGGGCGAAAACCCCTCCACTTT.